This TCR beta chain was obtained from a study of blood T cell repertoires in COVID-19. Study details: COVID-19 samples, acute and convalescent, were from the United States, Italy and Spain. PBMCs, B-cell-depleted T cells, or T cells provided the cDNA or gDNA that made up the material.

Assay used: immunoSEQ multiplex PCR; TCRdb lists only in-frame clones, some missing. The table records 55,000 or so clones, 85% to 90% of them present only once. The germline V and J ends were trimmed by 1 base and 3 bases, with 10 bases remaining between them. Germline assignment: CDR1 KGHSY and CDR2 FQNENV. The CDR3 runs 14 residues. The genes are TRBV16 and TRBJ2-7, with D perhaps matching TRBD1 (6 bases). This TCR was sampled from a man between 60 and 75 years old with active COVID-19. The sequenced material came from peripheral blood. The CDR3 region is CASSQWDTFYEQYF. DNA of the CDR3: TGTGCCAGCAGCCAATGGGACACCTTCTACGAGCAGTACTTC.